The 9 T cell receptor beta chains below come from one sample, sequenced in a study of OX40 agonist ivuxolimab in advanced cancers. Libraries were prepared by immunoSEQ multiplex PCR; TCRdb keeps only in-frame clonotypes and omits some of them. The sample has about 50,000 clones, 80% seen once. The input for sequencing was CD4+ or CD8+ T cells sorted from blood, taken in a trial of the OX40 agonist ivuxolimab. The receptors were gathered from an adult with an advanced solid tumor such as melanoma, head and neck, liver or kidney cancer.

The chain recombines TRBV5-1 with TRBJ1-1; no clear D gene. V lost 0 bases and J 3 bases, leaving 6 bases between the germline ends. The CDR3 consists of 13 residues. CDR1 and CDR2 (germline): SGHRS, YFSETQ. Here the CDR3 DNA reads TGCGCCAGCAGCTTGGGACAAGACACTGAAGCTTTCTTT. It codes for CASSLGQDTEAFF.

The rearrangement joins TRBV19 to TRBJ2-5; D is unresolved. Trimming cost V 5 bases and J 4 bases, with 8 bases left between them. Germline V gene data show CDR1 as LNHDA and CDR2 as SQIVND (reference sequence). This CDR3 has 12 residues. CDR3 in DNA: TGTGCCAGTAGTTATTTAGGAGAGACCCAGTACTTC. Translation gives CASSYLGETQYF.

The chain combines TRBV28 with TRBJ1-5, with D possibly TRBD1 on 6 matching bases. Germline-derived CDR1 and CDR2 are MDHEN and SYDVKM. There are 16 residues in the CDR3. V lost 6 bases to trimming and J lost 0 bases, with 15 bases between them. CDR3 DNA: TGTGCCAGCAGCTGGGGGACACAGTTTAGCAATCAGCCCCAGCATTTT. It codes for CASSWGTQFSNQPQHF.

The CDR3 here is CASSRIGGSRPNEKLFF. In DNA, the CDR3 is TGTGCCAGCAGCCGTATTGGGGGCAGTCGACCTAATGAAAAACTGTTTTTT. J is TRBJ1-4 and V is TRBV7-9; tentative D call: TRBD1 (6 bases). V was shortened by 5 bases and J by 3 bases, with 19 bases between the two germline ends. CDR3 length equals 17 residues. Germline V gene sequence: CDR1 SEHNR, CDR2 FQNEAQ (reference sequence).

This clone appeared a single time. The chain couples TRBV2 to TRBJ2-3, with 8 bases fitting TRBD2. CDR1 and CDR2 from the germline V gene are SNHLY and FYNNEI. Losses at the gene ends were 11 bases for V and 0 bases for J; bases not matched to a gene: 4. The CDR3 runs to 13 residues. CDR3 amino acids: CAGSGASTDTQYF. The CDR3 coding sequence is TGTGCCGGTAGCGGGGCCAGCACAGATACGCAGTATTTT.

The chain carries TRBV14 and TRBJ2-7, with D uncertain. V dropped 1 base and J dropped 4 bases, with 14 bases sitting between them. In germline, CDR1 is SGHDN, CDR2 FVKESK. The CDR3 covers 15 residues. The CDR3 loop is CASSQAPGPQYEQYF. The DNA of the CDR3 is TGTGCCAGCAGCCAAGCTCCCGGACCCCAGTACGAGCAGTACTTC.

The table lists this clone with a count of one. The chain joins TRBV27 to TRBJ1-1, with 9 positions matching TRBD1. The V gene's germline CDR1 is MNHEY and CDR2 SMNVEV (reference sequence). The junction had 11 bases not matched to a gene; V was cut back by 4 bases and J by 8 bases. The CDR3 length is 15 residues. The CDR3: CASSSYSLGQGEAFF. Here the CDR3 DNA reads TGTGCCAGCAGTTCCTATTCCCTCGGACAGGGGGAAGCTTTCTTT.

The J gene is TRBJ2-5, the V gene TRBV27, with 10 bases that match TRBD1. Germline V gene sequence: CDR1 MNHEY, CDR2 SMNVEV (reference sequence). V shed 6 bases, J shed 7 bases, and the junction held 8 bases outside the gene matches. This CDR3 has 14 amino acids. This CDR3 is CASSPGQGVGTQYF. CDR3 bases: TGTGCCAGCAGCCCTGGACAGGGGGTCGGGACCCAGTACTTC.

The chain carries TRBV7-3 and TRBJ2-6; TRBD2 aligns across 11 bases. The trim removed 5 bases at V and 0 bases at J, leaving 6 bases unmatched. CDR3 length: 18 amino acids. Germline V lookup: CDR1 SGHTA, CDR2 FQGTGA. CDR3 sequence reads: CASSALLAGVSGANVLTF. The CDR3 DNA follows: TGTGCCAGCAGCGCCTTACTAGCGGGGGTCTCTGGGGCCAACGTCCTGACTTTC.